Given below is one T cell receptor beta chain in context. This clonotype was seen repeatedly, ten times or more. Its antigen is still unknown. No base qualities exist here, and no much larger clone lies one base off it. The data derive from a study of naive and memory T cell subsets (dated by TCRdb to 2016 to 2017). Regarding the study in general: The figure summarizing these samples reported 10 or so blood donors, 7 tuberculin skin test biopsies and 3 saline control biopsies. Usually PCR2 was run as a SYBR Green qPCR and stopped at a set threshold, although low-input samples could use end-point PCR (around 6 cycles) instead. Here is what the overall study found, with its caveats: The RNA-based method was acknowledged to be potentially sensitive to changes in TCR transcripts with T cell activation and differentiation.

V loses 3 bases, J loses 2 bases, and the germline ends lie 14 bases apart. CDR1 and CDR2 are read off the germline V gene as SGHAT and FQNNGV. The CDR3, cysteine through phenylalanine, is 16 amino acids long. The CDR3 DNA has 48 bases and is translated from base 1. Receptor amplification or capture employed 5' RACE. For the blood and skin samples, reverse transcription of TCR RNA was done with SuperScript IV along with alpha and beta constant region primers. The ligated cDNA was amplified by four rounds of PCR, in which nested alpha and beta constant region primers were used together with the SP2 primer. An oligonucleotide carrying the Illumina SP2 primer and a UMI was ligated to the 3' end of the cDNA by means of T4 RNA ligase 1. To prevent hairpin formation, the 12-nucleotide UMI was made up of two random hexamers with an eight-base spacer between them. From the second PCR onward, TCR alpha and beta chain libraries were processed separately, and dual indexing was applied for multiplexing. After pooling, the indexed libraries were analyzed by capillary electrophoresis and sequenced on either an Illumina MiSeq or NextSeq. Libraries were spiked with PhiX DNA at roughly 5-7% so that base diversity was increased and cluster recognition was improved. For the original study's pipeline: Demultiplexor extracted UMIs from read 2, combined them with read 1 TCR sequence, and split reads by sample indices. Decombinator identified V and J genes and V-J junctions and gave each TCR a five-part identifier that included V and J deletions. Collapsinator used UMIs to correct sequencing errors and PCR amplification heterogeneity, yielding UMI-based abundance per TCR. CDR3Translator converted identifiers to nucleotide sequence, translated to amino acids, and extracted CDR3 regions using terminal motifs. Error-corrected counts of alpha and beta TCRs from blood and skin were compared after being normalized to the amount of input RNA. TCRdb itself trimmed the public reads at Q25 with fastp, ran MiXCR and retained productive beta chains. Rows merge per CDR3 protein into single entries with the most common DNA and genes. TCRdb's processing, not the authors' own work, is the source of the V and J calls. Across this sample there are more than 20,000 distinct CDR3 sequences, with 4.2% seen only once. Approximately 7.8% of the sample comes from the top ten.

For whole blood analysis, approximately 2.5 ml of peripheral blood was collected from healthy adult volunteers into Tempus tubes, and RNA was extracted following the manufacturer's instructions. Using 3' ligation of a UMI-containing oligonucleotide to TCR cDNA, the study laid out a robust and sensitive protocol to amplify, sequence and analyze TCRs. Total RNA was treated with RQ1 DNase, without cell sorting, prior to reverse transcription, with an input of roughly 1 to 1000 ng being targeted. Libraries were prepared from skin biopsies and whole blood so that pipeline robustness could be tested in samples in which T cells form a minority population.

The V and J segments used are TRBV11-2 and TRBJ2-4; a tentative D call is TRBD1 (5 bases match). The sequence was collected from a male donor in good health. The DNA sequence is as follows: TGTGCCAGCAGCTTGCTTGGCAGGGAAACCAAAAACATTCAGTACTTC. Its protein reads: CASSLLGRETKNIQYF.